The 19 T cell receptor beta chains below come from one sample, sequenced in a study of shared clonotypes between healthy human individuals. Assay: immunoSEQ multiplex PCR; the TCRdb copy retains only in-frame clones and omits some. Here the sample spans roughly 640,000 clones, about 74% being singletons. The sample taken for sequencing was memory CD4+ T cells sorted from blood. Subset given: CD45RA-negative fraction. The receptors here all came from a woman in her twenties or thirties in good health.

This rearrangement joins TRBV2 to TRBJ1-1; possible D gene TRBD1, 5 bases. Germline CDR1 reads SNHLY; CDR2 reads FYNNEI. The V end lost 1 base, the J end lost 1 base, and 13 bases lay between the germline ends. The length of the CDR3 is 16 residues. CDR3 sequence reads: CASSEGSGGWNTEAFF. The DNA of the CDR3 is TGTGCCAGCAGTGAAGGGTCTGGGGGTTGGAACACTGAAGCTTTCTTT. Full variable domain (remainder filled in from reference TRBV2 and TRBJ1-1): EPEVTQTPSHQVTQMGQEVILRCVPISNHLYFYWYRQILGQKVEFLVSFYNNEISEKSEIFDDQFSVERPDGSNFTLKIRSTKLEDSAMYFCASSEGSGGWNTEAFFGQGTRLTVV.

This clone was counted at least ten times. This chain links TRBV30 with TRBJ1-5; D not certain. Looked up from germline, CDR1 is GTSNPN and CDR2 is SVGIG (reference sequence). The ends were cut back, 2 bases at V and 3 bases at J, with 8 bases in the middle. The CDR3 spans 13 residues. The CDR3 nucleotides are TGTGCCTGGAGTCTGGGAAACAATCAGCCCCAGCATTTT. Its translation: CAWSLGNNQPQHF.

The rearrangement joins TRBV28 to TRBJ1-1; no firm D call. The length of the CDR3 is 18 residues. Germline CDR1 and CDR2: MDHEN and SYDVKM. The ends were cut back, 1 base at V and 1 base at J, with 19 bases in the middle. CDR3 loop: CASSLFSLLGRKNTEAFF. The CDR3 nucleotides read TGTGCCAGCAGTTTATTCTCCCTTTTGGGCAGAAAGAACACTGAAGCTTTCTTT.

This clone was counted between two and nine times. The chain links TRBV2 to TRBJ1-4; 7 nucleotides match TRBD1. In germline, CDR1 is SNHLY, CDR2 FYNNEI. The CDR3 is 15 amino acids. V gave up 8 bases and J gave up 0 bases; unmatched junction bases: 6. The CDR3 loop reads CASSGQAATNEKLFF. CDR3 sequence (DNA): TGTGCCAGCTCTGGACAGGCTGCAACTAATGAAAAACTGTTTTTT.

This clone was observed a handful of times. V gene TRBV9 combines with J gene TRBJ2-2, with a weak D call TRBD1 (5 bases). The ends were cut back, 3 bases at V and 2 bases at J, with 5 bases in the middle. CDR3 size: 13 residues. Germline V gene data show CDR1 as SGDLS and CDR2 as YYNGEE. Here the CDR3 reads CASSGTNTGELFF. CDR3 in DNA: TGTGCCAGCAGCGGGACAAACACCGGGGAGCTGTTTTTT.

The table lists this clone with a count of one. The CDR3 bases are TGTGCCAGCAGCACTACGGGACGTGGCTACACCTTC. The encoded protein is CASSTTGRGYTF. This chain joins TRBV28 and TRBJ1-2; TRBD1 might be the D (5 bases). There are 12 residues in the CDR3. The V end lost 6 bases, the J end lost 7 bases, and 12 bases lay between the germline ends. Germline-derived CDR1 and CDR2 are MDHEN and SYDVKM.

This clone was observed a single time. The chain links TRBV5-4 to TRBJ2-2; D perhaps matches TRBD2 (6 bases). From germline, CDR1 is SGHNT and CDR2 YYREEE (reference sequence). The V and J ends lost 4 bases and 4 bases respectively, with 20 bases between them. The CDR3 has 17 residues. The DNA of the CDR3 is TGTGCCAGCAGCCCAGGAGCTAGCGAGATGGTCACCGGGGAGCTGTTTTTT. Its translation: CASSPGASEMVTGELFF.

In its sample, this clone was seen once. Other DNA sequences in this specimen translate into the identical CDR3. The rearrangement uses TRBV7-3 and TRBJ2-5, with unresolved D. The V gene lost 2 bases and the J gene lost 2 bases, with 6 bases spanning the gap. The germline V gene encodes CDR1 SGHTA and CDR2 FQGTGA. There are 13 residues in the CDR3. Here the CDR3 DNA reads TGTGCCAGCAGCTTAGGCCAACAAGAGACCCAGTACTTC. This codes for CASSLGQQETQYF. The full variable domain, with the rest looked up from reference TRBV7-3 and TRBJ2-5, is GAGVSQTPSNKVTEKGKYVELRCDPISGHTALYWYRQSLGQGPEFLIYFQGTGAADDSGLPNDRFFAVRPEGSVSTLKIQRTERGDSAVYLCASSLGQQETQYFGPGTRLLVL.

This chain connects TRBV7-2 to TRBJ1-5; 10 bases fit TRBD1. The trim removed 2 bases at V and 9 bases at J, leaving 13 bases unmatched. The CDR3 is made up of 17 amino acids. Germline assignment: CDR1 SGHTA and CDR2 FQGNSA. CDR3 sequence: CASSLWGGTGALGPQHF. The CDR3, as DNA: TGTGCCAGCAGCTTATGGGGCGGGACAGGGGCCCTAGGGCCCCAGCATTTT.

The CDR3 region has the DNA TGTGCCAGCGTGGACGGACAGGGGGCGGATACGCAGTATTTT. This sequence encodes CASVDGQGADTQYF. The chain uses TRBV28 and TRBJ2-3; 11 bases are shared with TRBD1. Germline V gene data show CDR1 as MDHEN and CDR2 as SYDVKM. This CDR3 contains 14 residues. V was clipped by 8 bases and J by 6 bases; unmatched bases: 7.

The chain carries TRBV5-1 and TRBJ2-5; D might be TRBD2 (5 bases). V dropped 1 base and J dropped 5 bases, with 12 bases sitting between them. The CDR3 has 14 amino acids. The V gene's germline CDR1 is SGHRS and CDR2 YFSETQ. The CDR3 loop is CASSLYPGSETQYF. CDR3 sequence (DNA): TGCGCCAGCAGCTTGTATCCGGGGTCTGAGACCCAGTACTTC.

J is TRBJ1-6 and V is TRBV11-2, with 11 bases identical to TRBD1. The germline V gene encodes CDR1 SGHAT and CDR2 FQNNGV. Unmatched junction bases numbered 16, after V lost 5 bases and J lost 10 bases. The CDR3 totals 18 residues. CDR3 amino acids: CASSPRITRRTGGSPLHF. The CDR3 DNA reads TGTGCCAGCAGCCCTCGAATAACCCGCCGGACAGGGGGCTCACCCCTCCACTTT.

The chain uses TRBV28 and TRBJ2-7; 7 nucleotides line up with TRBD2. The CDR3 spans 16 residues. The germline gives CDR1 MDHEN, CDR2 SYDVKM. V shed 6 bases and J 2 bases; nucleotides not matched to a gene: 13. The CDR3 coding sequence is TGTGCCAGCAGCCACAACCTGGGGGAGGGCCCCTACGAGCAGTACTTC. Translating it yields CASSHNLGEGPYEQYF. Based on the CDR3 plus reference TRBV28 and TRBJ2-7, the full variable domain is DVKVTQSSRYLVKRTGEKVFLECVQDMDHENMFWYRQDPGLGLRLIYFSYDVKMKEKGDIPEGYSVSREKKERFSLILESASTNQTSMYLCASSHNLGEGPYEQYFGPGTRLTVT.

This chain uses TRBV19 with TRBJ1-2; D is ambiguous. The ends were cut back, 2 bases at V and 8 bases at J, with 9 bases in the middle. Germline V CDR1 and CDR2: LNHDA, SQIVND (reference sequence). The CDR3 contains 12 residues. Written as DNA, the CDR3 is TGTGCCAGTAGTATACCGGGGTACGGCTACACCTTC. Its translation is CASSIPGYGYTF.

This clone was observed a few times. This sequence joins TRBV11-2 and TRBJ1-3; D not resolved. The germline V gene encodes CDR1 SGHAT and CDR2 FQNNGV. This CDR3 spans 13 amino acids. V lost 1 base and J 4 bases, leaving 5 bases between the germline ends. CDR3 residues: CASSLAEGNTIYF. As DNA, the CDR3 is TGTGCCAGCAGCTTAGCGGAGGGAAACACCATATATTTT. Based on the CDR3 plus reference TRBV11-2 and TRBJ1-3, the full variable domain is EAGVAQSPRYKIIEKRQSVAFWCNPISGHATLYWYQQILGQGPKLLIQFQNNGVVDDSQLPKDRFSAERLKGVDSTLKIQPAKLEDSAVYLCASSLAEGNTIYFGEGSWLTVV.

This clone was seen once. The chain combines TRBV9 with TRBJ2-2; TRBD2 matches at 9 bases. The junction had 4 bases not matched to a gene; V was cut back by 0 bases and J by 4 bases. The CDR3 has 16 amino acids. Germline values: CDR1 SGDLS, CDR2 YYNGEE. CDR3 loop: CASSVGGSGSTGELFF. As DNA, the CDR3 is TGTGCCAGCAGCGTAGGTGGTAGCGGGAGCACCGGGGAGCTGTTTTTT.

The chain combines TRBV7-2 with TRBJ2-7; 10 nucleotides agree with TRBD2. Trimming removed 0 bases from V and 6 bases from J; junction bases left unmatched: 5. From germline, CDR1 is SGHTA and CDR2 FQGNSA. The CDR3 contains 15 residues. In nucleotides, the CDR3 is TGTGCCAGCAGCTTAGCGGGTAGCGGGAGGCTCGAGCAGTACTTC. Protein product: CASSLAGSGRLEQYF.

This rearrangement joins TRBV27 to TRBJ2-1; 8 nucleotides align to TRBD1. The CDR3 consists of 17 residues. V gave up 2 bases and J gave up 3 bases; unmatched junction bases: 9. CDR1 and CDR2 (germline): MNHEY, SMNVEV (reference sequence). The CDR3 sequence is CASSLGAGGAIYNEQFF. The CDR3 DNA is TGTGCCAGCAGTTTAGGTGCAGGGGGCGCGATCTACAATGAGCAGTTCTTC.

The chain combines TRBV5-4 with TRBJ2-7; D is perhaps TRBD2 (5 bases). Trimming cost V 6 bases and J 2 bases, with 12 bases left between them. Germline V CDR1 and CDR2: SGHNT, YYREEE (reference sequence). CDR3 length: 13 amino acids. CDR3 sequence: CASTAGSPYEQYF. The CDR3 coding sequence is TGTGCCAGCACCGCTGGGAGCCCCTACGAGCAGTACTTC. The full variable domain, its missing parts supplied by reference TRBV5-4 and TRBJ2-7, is ETGVTQSPTHLIKTRGQQVTLRCSSQSGHNTVSWYQQALGQGPQFIFQYYREEENGRGNFPPRFSGLQFPNYSSELNVNALELDDSALYLCASTAGSPYEQYFGPGTRLTVT.